This TCR beta chain was retrieved from a study of patients and donors after allogeneic stem cell transplantation. TCRdb reanalysed the RT-PCR reads using MiXCR and keeps one entry per CDR3 protein. Altogether about a million distinct CDR3 sequences are present, 15% to 20% being singletons, with the ten largest covering roughly 6.4%. Germline V CDR1 and CDR2: SSHAT, FNYEAQ (reference sequence). This CDR3 is built from 10 residues. Concerning this clonotype itself: One junction end does not reproduce the germline sequence, and a read error may be involved.

The sequence was obtained from a human donor who was either an allogeneic HSCT recipient or a stem cell or donor lymphocyte infusion donor (not recorded which). It is not recorded whose cells these are; they may come from a transplant donor. The rearrangement uses TRBV7-7 and TRBJ1-2; no clear D. Sequenced input: blood, either unsorted or a sorted T cell fraction (not recorded which). The CDR3 spells CASSLEPHTF. CDR3 DNA: TGTGCTAGCAGCTTAGAACCCCACACCTTC.